This T cell receptor beta chain was captured in a study of CD8 T cells in ankylosing spondylitis (dated by TCRdb to 2017 to 2019). About the full investigation: The study set out to find disease-linked TCR variants by profiling T cell receptor beta repertoires in ankylosing spondylitis patients and healthy donors. The full study cohort comprised about 24 ankylosing spondylitis patients and some 110 healthy donors. Peripheral blood was sampled, and synovial fluid was additionally collected from ankylosing spondylitis patients.

Instrument used: Illumina HiSeq 2500. Quantitative 5'-RACE with molecular barcodes was used to prepare TCR beta libraries. Processing in the source paper ran as follows. A new computational method based on a probabilistic model of VDJ rearrangement was used to identify disease-linked TCR variants. TCRdb passed the public sequencing reads through fastp at Q25 and MiXCR, retaining productive beta sequences. One record per CDR3 amino acid sequence lists the most common genes and DNA. Clone size and V and J calls follow TCRdb, not the original study. This sample gives just over 350,000 distinct CDR3 sequences in total; more than 20% of them show up just once. In total, the top ten clones hold less than 15% of the sample. CDR1 and CDR2, looked up from the germline V gene, are SGHVS and FNYEAQ. The CDR3 goes from the cysteine to the phenylalanine over 13 residues. The sequence is cut down to CDR3 DNA, 39 bases in frame from base 1. V drops 1 base and J drops 3 bases, leaving 7 bases in between.

The paper's findings and limits, for the study overall: The disease-linked clones were reported to be significantly enriched in matched synovial fluid samples from ankylosing spondylitis patients. Blood from ankylosing spondylitis patients appeared to be characterized by a TCR beta motif made up of 8 or 9 highly homologous amino acid variants. In peripheral blood, the disease-linked clones were found at relatively low frequencies and had a CD8+ phenotype. Some TCR beta motif variants had previously been reported in synovial fluid and blood of reactive arthritis patients, which suggested common disease-initiation mechanisms.

Regarding this clonotype: The specificity of this receptor is unknown. Base qualities are not provided; no much larger clone lies one nucleotide away.

The chain links TRBV7-6 with TRBJ2-7, with the D gene not confidently named. The sequencing sample was made of blood, either unsorted or a sorted T cell fraction (not recorded which). The sequence was collected from a male donor with ankylosing spondylitis or in good health (not recorded which). Here the CDR3 is given as CASSLEEFYEQYF. The nucleotide sequence is TGTGCCAGCAGCTTAGAGGAGTTCTACGAGCAGTACTTC.